Described below is a single T cell receptor beta chain sequence and its context. No antigen is known for it. Clones were sequenced by immunoSEQ multiplex PCR, and TCRdb holds only the in-frame ones, with some missing. The table lists more than 40,000 clones, over 80% of them singletons. Blood CD4+ CD25-low CD127-high conventional T cells supplied the genomic DNA template. V was trimmed by 5 bases and J by 0 bases, leaving 12 bases between them. Germline V gene data show CDR1 as LNHDA and CDR2 as SQIVND (reference sequence). The CDR3 sequence is 15 residues long. The entry originates in a study of regulatory and conventional T cells in RAG deficiency. Study-level points and caveats: Treg unique TCR beta sequences were about 92-fold fewer in Omenn syndrome and CID/AS patients than controls. Control T-cell subsets had markedly higher Shannon entropy and lower Simpson indices than RAG-deficient patients. Sorted Omenn CD25-high CD127-low cells may not be bona fide Tregs.

This sample also belongs to another study, concerning regulatory T cells. From that study: The primer mix had 52 TRBV and 13 TRBJ primers. In patients, unique TRB V-J pairs were restricted and V/J usage skewed, especially in Tregs.

This TCR derives from a human donor in good health. This rearrangement joins TRBV19 to TRBJ2-3; a weak D match, TRBD2 (6 bases). Material for sequencing was CD4+ effector T cells sorted from blood. The CDR3 loop is CASSLGRGSTDTQYF. CDR3 nucleotides: TGTGCCAGTAGTCTTGGGCGGGGAAGCACAGATACGCAGTATTTT.